The rows below give T cell receptor beta chains drawn from one sample of a study of T-cell memory formation after mild COVID-19. Using its own MiXCR run on the 5' RACE reads, TCRdb lists one record per CDR3 protein. The sample lists over 120,000 distinct CDR3 sequences; approximately 25% were seen once. Material: PBMCs or a T cell subset sorted from them (not recorded which). The receptors were gathered from an adult woman who had mild COVID-19 (a few samples of this study predate the infection). Cell type and time point are not known. Each CDR3 is given with its conserved first and last residue. A D gene is named only where the DNA matches it firmly. Clone size is not always given. Where it is, it says once, few, many or a class for expanded clones.

>TRBJ1-2|-|TRBV6-2/TRBV6-3|few
TGTGCCAGCAGCCCATACCAGGGATCTGGCTACACCTTC
CASSPYQGSGYTF
>TRBJ2-1|TRBD2|TRBV12-3/TRBV12-4|few
TGTGCCAGCAGTTTTTTCCTTAGCGGGAGTCGGTCCTACAATGAGCAGTTCTTC
CASSFFLSGSRSYNEQFF
>TRBJ2-5|TRBD1|TRBV15|few
TGTGCCACCAGCGAAGGGACAGGGAAAGAGACCCAGTACTTC
CATSEGTGKETQYF
>TRBJ2-1|-|TRBV6-5|once
TGTGCCAGCACCTCTAGCGTTGGTGAGCAGTTCTTC
CASTSSVGEQFF
>TRBJ2-1|TRBD2|TRBV7-9|-
TGTGCCAGCAGTCCGTCTAGCGGGAGGATCTACAATGAGCAGTTCTTC
CASSPSSGRIYNEQFF
>TRBJ1-3|-|TRBV2|-
TGTGCCACCACGGGGGTTAGCCGAGACTCTGGAAACACCATATATTTT
CATTGVSRDSGNTIYF
>TRBJ1-1|-|TRBV12-3/TRBV12-4|once
TGTGCCAGCAGCCCGTCCGGGGGGAGGACTGAAGCTTTCTTT
CASSPSGGRTEAFF
>TRBJ1-5|-|TRBV6-4|-
TGTGCCAGCAGTCCCAATAGCAATCAGCCCCAGCATTTT
CASSPNSNQPQHF
>TRBJ2-5|-|TRBV18|-
TGTGCCAGCTCATCCGCCGGGCCCCCCGAGGAGACCCAGTACTTC
CASSSAGPPEETQYF
>TRBJ2-3|-|TRBV24-1|-
TGTGCCACCAGTGCAGGCTACGGGGAAGATACGCAGTATTTT
CATSAGYGEDTQYF